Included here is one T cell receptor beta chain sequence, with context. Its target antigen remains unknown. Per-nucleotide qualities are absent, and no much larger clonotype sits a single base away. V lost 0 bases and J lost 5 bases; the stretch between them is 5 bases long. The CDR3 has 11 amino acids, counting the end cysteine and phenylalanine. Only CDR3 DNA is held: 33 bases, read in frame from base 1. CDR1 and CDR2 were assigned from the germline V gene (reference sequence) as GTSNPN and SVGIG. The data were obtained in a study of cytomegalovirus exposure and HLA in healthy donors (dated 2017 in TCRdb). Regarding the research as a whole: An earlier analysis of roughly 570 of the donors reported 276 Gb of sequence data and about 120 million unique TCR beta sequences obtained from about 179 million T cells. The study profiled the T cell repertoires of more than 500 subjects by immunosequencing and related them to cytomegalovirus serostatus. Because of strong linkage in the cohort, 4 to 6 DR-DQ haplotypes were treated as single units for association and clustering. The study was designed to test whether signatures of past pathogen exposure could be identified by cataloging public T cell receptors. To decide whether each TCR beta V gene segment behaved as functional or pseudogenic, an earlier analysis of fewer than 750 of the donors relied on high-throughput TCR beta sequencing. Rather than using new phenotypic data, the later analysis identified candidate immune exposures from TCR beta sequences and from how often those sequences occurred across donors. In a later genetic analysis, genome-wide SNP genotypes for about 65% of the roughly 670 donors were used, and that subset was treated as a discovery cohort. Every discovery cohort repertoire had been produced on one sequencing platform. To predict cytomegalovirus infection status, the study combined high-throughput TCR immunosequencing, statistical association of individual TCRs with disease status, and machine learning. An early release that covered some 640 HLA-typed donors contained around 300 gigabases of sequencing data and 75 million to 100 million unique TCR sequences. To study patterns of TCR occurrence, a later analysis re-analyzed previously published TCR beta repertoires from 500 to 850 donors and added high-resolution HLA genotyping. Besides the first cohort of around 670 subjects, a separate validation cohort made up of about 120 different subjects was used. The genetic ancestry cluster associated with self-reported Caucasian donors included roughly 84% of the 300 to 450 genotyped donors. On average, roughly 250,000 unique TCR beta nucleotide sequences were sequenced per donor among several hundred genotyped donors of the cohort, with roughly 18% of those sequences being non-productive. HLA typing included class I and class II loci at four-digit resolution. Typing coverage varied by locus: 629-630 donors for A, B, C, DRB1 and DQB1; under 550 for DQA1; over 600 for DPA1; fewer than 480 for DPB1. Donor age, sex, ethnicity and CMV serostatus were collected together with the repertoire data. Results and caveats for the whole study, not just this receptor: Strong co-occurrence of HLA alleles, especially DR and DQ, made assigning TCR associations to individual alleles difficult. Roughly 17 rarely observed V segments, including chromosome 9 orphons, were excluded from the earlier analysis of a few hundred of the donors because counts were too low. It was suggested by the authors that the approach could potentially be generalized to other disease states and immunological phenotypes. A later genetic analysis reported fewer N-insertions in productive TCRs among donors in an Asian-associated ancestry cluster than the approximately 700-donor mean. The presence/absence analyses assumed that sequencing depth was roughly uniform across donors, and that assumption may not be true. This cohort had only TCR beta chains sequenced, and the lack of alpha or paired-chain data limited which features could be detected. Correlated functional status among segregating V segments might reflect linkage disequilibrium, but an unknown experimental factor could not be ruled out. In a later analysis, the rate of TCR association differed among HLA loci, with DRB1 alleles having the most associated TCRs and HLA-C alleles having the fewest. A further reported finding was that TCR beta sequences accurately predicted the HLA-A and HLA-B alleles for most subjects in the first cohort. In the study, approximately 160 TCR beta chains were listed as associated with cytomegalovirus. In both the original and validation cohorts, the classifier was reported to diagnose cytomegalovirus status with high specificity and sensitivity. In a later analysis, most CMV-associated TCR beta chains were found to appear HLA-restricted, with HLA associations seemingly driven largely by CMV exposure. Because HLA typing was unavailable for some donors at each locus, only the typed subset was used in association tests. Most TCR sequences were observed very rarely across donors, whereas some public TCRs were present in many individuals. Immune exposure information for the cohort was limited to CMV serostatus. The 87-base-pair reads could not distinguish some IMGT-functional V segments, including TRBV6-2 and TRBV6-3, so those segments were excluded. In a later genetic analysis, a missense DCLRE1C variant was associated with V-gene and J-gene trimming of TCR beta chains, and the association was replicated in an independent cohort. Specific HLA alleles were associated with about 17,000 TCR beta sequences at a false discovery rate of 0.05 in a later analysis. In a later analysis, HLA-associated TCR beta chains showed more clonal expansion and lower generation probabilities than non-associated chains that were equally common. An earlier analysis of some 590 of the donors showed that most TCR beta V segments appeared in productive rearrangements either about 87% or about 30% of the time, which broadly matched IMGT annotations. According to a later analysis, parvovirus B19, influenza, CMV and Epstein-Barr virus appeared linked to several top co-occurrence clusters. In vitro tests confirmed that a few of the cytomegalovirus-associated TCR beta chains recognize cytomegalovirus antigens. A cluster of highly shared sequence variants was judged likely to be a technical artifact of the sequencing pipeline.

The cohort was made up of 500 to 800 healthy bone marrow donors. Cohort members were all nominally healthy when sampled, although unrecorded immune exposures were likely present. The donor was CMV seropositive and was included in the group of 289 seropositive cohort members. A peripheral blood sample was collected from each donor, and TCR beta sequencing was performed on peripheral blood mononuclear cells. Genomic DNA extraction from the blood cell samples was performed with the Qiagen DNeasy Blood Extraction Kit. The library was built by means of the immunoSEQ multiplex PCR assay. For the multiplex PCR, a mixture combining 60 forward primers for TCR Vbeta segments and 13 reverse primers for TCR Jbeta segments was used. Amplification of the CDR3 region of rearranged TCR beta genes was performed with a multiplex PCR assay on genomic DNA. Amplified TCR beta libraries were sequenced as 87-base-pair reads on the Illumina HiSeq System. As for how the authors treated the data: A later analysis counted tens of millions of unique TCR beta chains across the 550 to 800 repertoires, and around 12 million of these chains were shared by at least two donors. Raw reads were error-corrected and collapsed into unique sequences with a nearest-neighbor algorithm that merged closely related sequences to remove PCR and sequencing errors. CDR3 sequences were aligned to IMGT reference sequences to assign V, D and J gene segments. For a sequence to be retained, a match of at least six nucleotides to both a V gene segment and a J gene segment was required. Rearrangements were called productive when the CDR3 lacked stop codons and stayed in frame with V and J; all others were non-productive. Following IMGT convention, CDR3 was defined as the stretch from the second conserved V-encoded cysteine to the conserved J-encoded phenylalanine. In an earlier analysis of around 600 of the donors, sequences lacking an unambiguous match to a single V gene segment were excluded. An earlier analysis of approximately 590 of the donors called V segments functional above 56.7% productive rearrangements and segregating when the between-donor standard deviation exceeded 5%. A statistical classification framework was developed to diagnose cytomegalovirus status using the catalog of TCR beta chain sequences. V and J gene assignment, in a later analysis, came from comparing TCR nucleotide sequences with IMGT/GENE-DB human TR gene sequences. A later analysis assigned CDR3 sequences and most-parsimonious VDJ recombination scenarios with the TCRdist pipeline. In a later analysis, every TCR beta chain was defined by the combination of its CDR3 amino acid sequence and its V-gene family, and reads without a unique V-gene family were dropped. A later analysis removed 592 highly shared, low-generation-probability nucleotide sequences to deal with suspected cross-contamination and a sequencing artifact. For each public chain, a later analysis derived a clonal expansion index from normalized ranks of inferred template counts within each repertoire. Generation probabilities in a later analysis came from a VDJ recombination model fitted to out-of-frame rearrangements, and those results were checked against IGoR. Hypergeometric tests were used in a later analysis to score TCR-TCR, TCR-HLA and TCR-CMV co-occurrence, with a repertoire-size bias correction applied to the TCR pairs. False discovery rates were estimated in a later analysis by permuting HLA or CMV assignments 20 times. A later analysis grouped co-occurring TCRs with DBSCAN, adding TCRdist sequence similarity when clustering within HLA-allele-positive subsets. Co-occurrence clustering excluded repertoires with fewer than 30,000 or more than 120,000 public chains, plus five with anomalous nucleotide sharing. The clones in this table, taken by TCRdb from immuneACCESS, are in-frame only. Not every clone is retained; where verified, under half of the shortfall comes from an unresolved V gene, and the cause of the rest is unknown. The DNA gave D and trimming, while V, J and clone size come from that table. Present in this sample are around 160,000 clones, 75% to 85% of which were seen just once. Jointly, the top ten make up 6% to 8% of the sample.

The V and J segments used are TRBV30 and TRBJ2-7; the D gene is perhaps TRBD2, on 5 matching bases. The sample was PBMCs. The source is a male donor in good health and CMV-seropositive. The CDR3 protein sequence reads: CAWSVGDEQYF. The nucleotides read TGTGCCTGGAGTGTGGGAGACGAGCAGTACTTC.